Following are 23 T cell receptor beta chains from one sample sequenced in a study of graft-versus-host responses after intestinal transplantation. Their antigens remain unidentified. TCRdb's table, derived via immunoSEQ multiplex PCR, lists solely in-frame clones and lacks some. The sample has tens of thousands of clones; roughly 90% are singletons. The sample in question was unstimulated CD4+ T cells sorted from spleen or lymph node cells, obtained before transplant. The receptors derive from a human donor who was the organ donor for an intestinal transplant.

This clone was recorded only once. The chain is built from TRBV29-1 and TRBJ2-5, with a tentative D call TRBD1 (6 bases). Matching the DNA end better, TRBJ2-7 makes the J call doubtful. The CDR3 runs to 13 residues. Per the germline V gene, CDR1 is SQVTM and CDR2 is ANQGSEA. The CDR3 DNA sequence: TGCAGCGTCGGCGGCAGGGGCCCCTACGAGCAGTACTTC. Protein product: CSVGGRGPYEQYF.

This clone came up once. The chain couples TRBV11-2 to TRBJ2-5; D is unclear. V lost 4 bases to trimming and J lost 1 base, with 10 bases between them. Germline CDR1 reads SGHAT; CDR2 reads FQNNGV. The CDR3 runs to 14 residues. CDR3 amino acids: CASSSFSVQETQYF. CDR3 coding DNA: TGTGCCAGCAGCTCGTTCTCCGTCCAAGAGACCCAGTACTTC.

V usage is TRBV2 and J usage is TRBJ2-5, with D tentatively TRBD1 (5 bases). CDR3 length: 15 residues. Trimming shortened V by 1 base and J by 1 base, and 10 bases separated the two germline ends. CDR1 SNHLY and CDR2 FYNNEI come from the germline V gene. CDR3 sequence: CASSEDARGQETQYF. The CDR3 DNA reads TGTGCCAGCAGTGAAGACGCAAGGGGCCAAGAGACCCAGTACTTC.

This rearrangement joins TRBV6-1 to TRBJ2-5, with TRBD1 identical over 9 bases. Per germline, CDR1 MNHNS and CDR2 SASEGT. This CDR3 is 15 amino acids long. The V and J ends lost 11 bases and 1 base, in that order; junction bases with no gene match: 11. The CDR3 nucleotides are TGTGCCGGGACTCGGGACAGGGCTCGCCAAGAGACCCAGTACTTC. As protein: CAGTRDRARQETQYF.

The rearrangement uses TRBV7-9 and TRBJ2-4, with 9 bases aligning to TRBD1. The trim removed 1 base at V and 3 bases at J, leaving 1 base unmatched. CDR1 is SEHNR, CDR2 FQNEAQ, per germline (reference sequence). The CDR3 is 15 residues long. The CDR3 loop reads CASSLGQGDKNIQYF. The CDR3, as DNA: TGTGCCAGCAGCTTAGGACAGGGGGACAAAAACATTCAGTACTTC.

The chain is built from TRBV19 and TRBJ2-7, with a weak D call TRBD1 (5 bases). V lost 5 bases and J 6 bases, leaving 11 bases between the germline ends. Germline CDR1 reads LNHDA; CDR2 reads SQIVND (reference sequence). This CDR3 contains 12 residues. This CDR3 is CASSDSRGEQYF. The CDR3 nucleotides are TGTGCCAGTAGTGATTCAAGGGGCGAGCAGTACTTC.

This chain joins TRBV18 and TRBJ2-4; maybe TRBD1 (5 bases). The ends were cut back, 5 bases at V and 8 bases at J, with 13 bases in the middle. The CDR3 covers 13 residues. Germline loops: CDR1 KGHSH, CDR2 LQKENI. CDR3 in DNA: TGTGCCAGCTCAGGAAACAGGAGAGACATTCAGTACTTC. This gives the protein CASSGNRRDIQYF.

The chain combines TRBV30 with TRBJ2-7; D perhaps matches TRBD2 (6 bases). CDR3 size: 14 residues. Germline V gene sequence: CDR1 GTSNPN, CDR2 SVGIG (reference sequence). Trimming stripped 0 bases from V and 6 bases from J, with 15 bases between. The CDR3 reads CAWSVWAGPSEQYF. Here the CDR3 DNA reads TGTGCCTGGAGTGTTTGGGCGGGGCCTAGCGAGCAGTACTTC.

This clone was counted a single time. V and J are TRBV5-6 and TRBJ2-2; 7 nucleotides match TRBD1. Trimming at V came to 1 base and at J to 3 bases, leaving 9 bases not matched to a gene. Germline lookup yields CDR1 SGHDT and CDR2 YYEEEE. This CDR3 region has 17 residues. CDR3 nucleotide sequence: TGTGCCAGCAGCTTGAATCGTCAGGGGGTGGACACCGGGGAGCTGTTTTTT. Amino acid sequence: CASSLNRQGVDTGELFF. The whole variable domain, remainder taken from reference TRBV5-6 and TRBJ2-2, is DAGVTQSPTHLIKTRGQQVTLRCSPKSGHDTVSWYQQALGQGPQFIFQYYEEEERQRGNFPDRFSGHQFPNYSSELNVNALLLGDSALYLCASSLNRQGVDTGELFFGEGSRLTVL.

This clone was picked up a small number of times. The V gene is TRBV5-6, the J gene TRBJ1-5; the D gene is possibly TRBD1 (6 bases). CDR3 length: 17 residues. Germline loops: CDR1 SGHDT, CDR2 YYEEEE. Trimming pared 0 bases from V and 7 bases from J, leaving 20 bases between. The CDR3 coding sequence is TGTGCCAGCAGCTTGGTGGGGGCACAGGGCCCCGGACAGCCCCAGCATTTT. Translation gives CASSLVGAQGPGQPQHF.

This clone was counted a single time. The chain carries TRBV25-1 and TRBJ1-1, with TRBD1 matching over 9 bases. The ends lost 1 base at V and 1 base at J; junction bases unmatched: 10. The germline gives CDR1 MGHDK, CDR2 SYGVNS. The CDR3 runs to 18 residues. In DNA form, the CDR3 reads TGTGCCAGCAGTGAATCGGGAAACAGGGGGCTAACGAACACTGAAGCTTTCTTT. Translation: CASSESGNRGLTNTEAFF.

This sequence joins TRBV28 and TRBJ1-5; D may be TRBD1 (6 bases). Trimming took 3 bases from V and 4 from J, leaving 10 bases between them. CDR1 MDHEN and CDR2 SYDVKM come from the germline V gene. This CDR3 region has 14 residues. CDR3 residues: CASSFGQINQPQHF. The CDR3 bases are TGTGCCAGCAGTTTTGGACAGATTAATCAGCCCCAGCATTTT.

This clone is labeled medium-sized. The V gene is TRBV5-6, the J gene TRBJ2-7, with 11 bases aligning to TRBD1. Unmatched junction bases numbered 1, after V lost 2 bases and J lost 3 bases. The germline CDR1 and CDR2 sequences are SGHDT and YYEEEE. This CDR3 spans 14 amino acids. The CDR3 coding sequence is TGTGCCAGCAGCTTAGGGACAGGGGGCTACGAGCAGTACTTC. Translating gives CASSLGTGGYEQYF.

This sequence joins TRBV15 and TRBJ2-1; D not resolved. The germline gives CDR1 LNHNV, CDR2 YYDKDF (reference sequence). The CDR3 spans 14 residues. V lost 5 bases to trimming and J lost 6 bases, with 14 bases between them. For the CDR3, the DNA is TGTGCCACCAGCTCGATACGCGAGCGCAATGAGCAGTTCTTC. Protein: CATSSIRERNEQFF.

This clone was seen only a few times. The chain joins TRBV25-1 to TRBJ1-1; D remains unclear. Germline V gene data show CDR1 as MGHDK and CDR2 as SYGVNS. Trimming stripped 9 bases from V and 8 bases from J, with 13 bases between. The CDR3 has 11 residues. CDR3 loop: CASTGPLEAFF. CDR3 DNA: TGTGCCAGTACCGGCCCACTAGAAGCTTTCTTT.

The J gene is TRBJ2-4, the V gene TRBV5-1; the D gene is possibly TRBD2 (6 bases). The V end lost 5 bases, the J end lost 9 bases, and 21 bases lay between the germline ends. The CDR3 runs to 15 residues. Germline values: CDR1 SGHRS, CDR2 YFSETQ. The CDR3 region is CASSKVETSRAIQYF. The DNA for the CDR3 is TGCGCCAGCAGTAAGGTCGAGACTAGTAGAGCCATTCAGTACTTC.

The chain recombines TRBV19 with TRBJ1-4, with D tentatively TRBD1 (6 bases). The V end was cut by 3 bases, the J end by 4 bases, with 18 bases between. The CDR3 is 17 residues long. Germline V gene data show CDR1 as LNHDA and CDR2 as SQIVND (reference sequence). CDR3 in amino acids: CASSMGITGRGNEKLFF. The CDR3 DNA follows: TGTGCCAGTAGTATGGGTATCACAGGGCGAGGTAATGAAAAACTGTTTTTT.

The gene calls are TRBV28 and TRBJ1-2; 9 nucleotides match TRBD1. V was pared by 6 bases and J by 10 bases, with 12 bases of the junction left unmatched. The CDR3 loop spans 14 amino acids. CDR1 is MDHEN and CDR2 is SYDVKM in the germline V gene. In DNA, the CDR3 is TGTGCCAGCAGGGTCGGGGGACAGGGACTAGACTACACCTTC. Translated, it gives CASRVGGQGLDYTF.

This sequence joins TRBV2 and TRBJ2-1; D gene unclear. The V end lost 3 bases, the J end lost 12 bases, and 9 bases lay between the germline ends. The length of the CDR3 is 11 residues. Looked up from germline, CDR1 is SNHLY and CDR2 is FYNNEI. The CDR3 bases are TGTGCCAGCAGTGAGTTCGAGATGCAGTTCTTC. The encoded protein is CASSEFEMQFF.

This clone was detected once. The chain has TRBV2 and TRBJ2-1; D is ambiguous. The V and J ends lost 3 bases and 10 bases respectively, with 7 bases between them. CDR1 and CDR2 (germline): SNHLY, FYNNEI. This CDR3 is built from 11 residues. CDR3 nucleotides: TGTGCCAGCAGTGACAGTCTCGAGCAGTTCTTC. Protein: CASSDSLEQFF.

A word on this clone: The sample carries other DNA sequences with the same CDR3. The rearrangement links TRBV5-1 to TRBJ1-5, with a tentative D call TRBD1 (6 bases). Trimming removed 0 bases from V and 7 bases from J, with 11 bases in between. The CDR3 contains 14 residues. CDR1 and CDR2 from the germline V gene are SGHRS and YFSETQ. CDR3 sequence: CASSLGQGTQPQHF. DNA of the CDR3: TGCGCCAGCAGCTTGGGGCAGGGGACACAGCCCCAGCATTTT.

This clone was found a few times. The chain recombines TRBV5-4 with TRBJ2-7; TRBD2 is a possible D gene (6 bases). Trimming stripped 5 bases from V and 6 bases from J, with 24 bases between. Germline V lookup: CDR1 SGHNT, CDR2 YYREEE (reference sequence). The CDR3 extends over 16 amino acids. The CDR3 bases are TGTGCCAGCAGTCCTTTCCGGGGCAGGGAGGTTGGCGAGCAGTACTTC. It encodes CASSPFRGREVGEQYF.

V is TRBV12-5 and J is TRBJ1-1, with D unclear. This CDR3 has 13 amino acids. The V gene's germline CDR1 is LGHNT and CDR2 FRNRAP. The V end was cut by 1 base, the J end by 1 base, with 4 bases between. The CDR3 protein is CASGLGRNTEAFF. In DNA form, the CDR3 reads TGTGCTAGTGGTTTGGGTCGGAACACTGAAGCTTTCTTT. Based on the CDR3 plus reference TRBV12-5 and TRBJ1-1, the full variable domain is DARVTQTPRHKVTEMGQEVTMRCQPILGHNTVFWYRQTMMQGLELLAYFRNRAPLDDSGMPKDRFSAEMPDATLATLKIQPSEPRDSAVYFCASGLGRNTEAFFGQGTRLTVV.